The 22 T cell receptor beta chains below were found in one sample sequenced in a study of a mutant IDH1 vaccine in newly diagnosed glioma. Data came from immunoSEQ multiplex PCR; TCRdb stores just in-frame clones and leaves some out. The table includes fewer than 30,000 clones, 60% to 80% detected once. The antigens of these receptors remain unknown. Time point defined: week 11, during vaccination. Vaccinated patients received 300 ug of mutant IDH1 20-mer peptide per dose, with topical imiquimod. The source was PBMCs, collected from a glioma patient whose treatment included an IDH1 peptide vaccine. These receptors all stem from a woman younger than 35 with glioma.

This sequence joins TRBV6-5 and TRBJ1-3; weak D call: TRBD1 (5 bases). The CDR3 loop spans 14 amino acids. Germline values: CDR1 MNHEY, CDR2 SVGAGI. The germline V and J ends were trimmed by 5 bases and 0 bases, with 8 bases remaining between them. CDR3 DNA: TGTGCCAGCAGTGCGCAGGGCTCTGGAAACACCATATATTTT. This translates into CASSAQGSGNTIYF.

This clone was detected only once. The rearrangement links TRBV27 to TRBJ2-1, with a weak D call TRBD1 (6 bases). This CDR3 is 13 amino acids long. Germline V gene sequence: CDR1 MNHEY, CDR2 SMNVEV (reference sequence). The V gene lost 7 bases and the J gene lost 9 bases, with 16 bases spanning the gap. The CDR3 here is CASTKTGLREQFF. The CDR3 region has the DNA TGTGCCAGCACCAAAACAGGGTTACGTGAGCAGTTCTTC.

This clone was seen a handful of times. The CDR3 loop reads CAWSPTLNQPQHF. The CDR3 DNA reads as TGTGCCTGGAGTCCGACCCTCAATCAGCCCCAGCATTTT. The chain links TRBV30 to TRBJ1-5; D gene uncertain. V was trimmed by 2 bases and J by 3 bases, leaving 8 bases between them. The CDR3 runs to 13 residues. Germline values: CDR1 GTSNPN, CDR2 SVGIG (reference sequence).

The V and J genes are TRBV2 and TRBJ1-3, with a possible D match to TRBD1 (5 bases). V was shortened by 6 bases and J by 4 bases, with 13 bases between the two germline ends. Per germline, CDR1 SNHLY and CDR2 FYNNEI. CDR3 length: 14 amino acids. CDR3 amino acids: CASSRTGIGNTIYF. CDR3 bases: TGTGCCAGCAGCCGTACAGGAATCGGAAACACCATATATTTT.

This clone was seen more than once but under ten times. The chain is built from TRBV14 and TRBJ2-2, with 7 bases fitting TRBD1. J was trimmed by 3 bases and V by 4 bases; bases with no gene match: 11. The CDR3 sequence is 17 residues long. Germline assignment: CDR1 SGHDN and CDR2 FVKESK. This CDR3 reads CASSRPDRARDTGELFF. The CDR3 DNA reads TGTGCCAGCAGCCGACCCGACAGGGCCCGAGACACCGGGGAGCTGTTTTTT.

CDR3 residues: CASSSPIRDQPQHF. CDR3 nucleotides: TGTGCCAGCAGTTCTCCCATCCGCGATCAGCCCCAGCATTTT. The V and J genes are TRBV7-8 and TRBJ1-5, with D hard to call. V lost 6 bases and J 5 bases, leaving 14 bases between the germline ends. Germline lookup yields CDR1 SGHVS and CDR2 FQNEAQ. This CDR3 has 14 residues.

This rearrangement joins TRBV11-3 to TRBJ2-2; no reliable D call. V dropped 0 bases and J dropped 2 bases, with 4 bases sitting between them. CDR3 length: 14 amino acids. Germline values: CDR1 SGHNT, CDR2 YENEEA. CDR3 sequence reads: CASSLERNTGELFF. The CDR3 bases are TGTGCCAGCAGCTTAGAACGTAACACCGGGGAGCTGTTTTTT.

Only a few counts were recorded for this clone. The rearrangement links TRBV6-6 to TRBJ1-5; D is unclear. V lost 2 bases to trimming and J lost 0 bases, with 8 bases between them. Germline CDR1 is MNHNY and CDR2 is SVGAGI (reference sequence). The CDR3 is 15 residues long. In nucleotides, the CDR3 is TGTGCCAGCAGTTACCAAGAGAGTAGCAATCAGCCCCAGCATTTT. Residues: CASSYQESSNQPQHF.

The chain couples TRBV4-2 to TRBJ1-2; weak D call: TRBD1 (6 bases). Germline loops: CDR1 LGHNA, CDR2 YNFKEQ. The V gene lost 1 base and the J gene lost 8 bases, with 11 bases spanning the gap. The CDR3 runs 13 residues. The CDR3 is CASSQGDTPGYTF. CDR3 bases: TGTGCCAGCAGCCAAGGGGACACCCCCGGCTACACCTTC.

V and J are TRBV7-2 and TRBJ2-2; the match to TRBD2 covers 10 bases. The CDR3 is 15 amino acids. Trimming took 3 bases from V and 6 from J; bases not matched to a gene: 4. The germline V gene encodes CDR1 SGHTA and CDR2 FQGNSA. The CDR3 region is CASSLLAGDSGELFF. In DNA, the CDR3 is TGTGCCAGCAGCTTGCTAGCGGGAGATTCCGGGGAGCTGTTTTTT. The full variable domain, its missing parts supplied by reference TRBV7-2 and TRBJ2-2, is GAGVSQSPSNKVTEKGKDVELRCDPISGHTALYWYRQSLGQGLEFLIYFQGNSAPDKSGLPSDRFSAERTGGSVSTLTIQRTQQEDSAVYLCASSLLAGDSGELFFGEGSRLTVL.

This chain uses TRBV7-2 with TRBJ2-1; TRBD2 agrees at 14 bases. Unmatched junction bases numbered 5, after V lost 3 bases and J lost 7 bases. Germline CDR1 SGHTA, CDR2 FQGNSA. This CDR3 is 16 amino acids long. In DNA form, the CDR3 reads TGTGCCAGCAGCTTGGGACTAGCGGGAGTGGCAAATGAGCAGTTCTTC. This gives the protein CASSLGLAGVANEQFF.

The rearrangement joins TRBV4-1 to TRBJ2-5; D possibly corresponds to TRBD1 (5 bases). CDR1 and CDR2 (germline): MGHRA, YSYEKL. This CDR3 spans 14 amino acids. V lost 5 bases and J lost 3, with 13 bases in between. CDR3 DNA: TGCGCCAGCAGCGATGGGCAGGGAAAAGAGACCCAGTACTTC. This translates into CASSDGQGKETQYF.

The rearrangement uses TRBV5-4 and TRBJ2-7; TRBD1 matches at 9 bases. CDR1 and CDR2 from the germline V gene are SGHNT and YYREEE (reference sequence). This CDR3 is built from 15 residues. V gave up 6 bases and J gave up 6 bases; unmatched junction bases: 13. CDR3 residues: CASTNWDRERSEQYF. CDR3 DNA: TGTGCCAGCACCAACTGGGACAGGGAGCGGAGCGAGCAGTACTTC.

This sequence joins TRBV2 and TRBJ1-5; D gene ambiguous. The V end lost 3 bases, the J end lost 7 bases, and 10 bases lay between the germline ends. Per the germline V gene, CDR1 is SNHLY and CDR2 is FYNNEI. The CDR3 is 13 residues long. CDR3 DNA sequence: TGTGCCAGCAGTGACCAGGTATTACAGCCCCAGCATTTT. It codes for CASSDQVLQPQHF.

The chain employs TRBV14 and TRBJ1-1; tentatively, D is TRBD1 (5 bases). CDR3 length: 14 residues. Trimming shortened V by 4 bases and J by 1 base, and 10 bases separated the two germline ends. The V gene's germline CDR1 is SGHDN and CDR2 FVKESK. The CDR3: CASSPGVQNTEAFF. CDR3 bases: TGTGCCAGCAGCCCGGGGGTACAGAACACTGAAGCTTTCTTT.

This clone was found once. V gene TRBV5-6 combines with J gene TRBJ2-1; TRBD2 might be the D (6 bases). CDR3 size: 16 residues. In germline, CDR1 is SGHDT, CDR2 YYEEEE. With 6 bases removed from V and 9 bases from J, the gap between germline ends came to 25 bases. For the CDR3, the DNA is TGTGCCAGCACCCCGATACATCAGTCAGGCGGGGCTGAGCAGTTCTTC. Protein sequence: CASTPIHQSGGAEQFF.

The chain recombines TRBV30 with TRBJ1-5; no firm D call. Germline-derived CDR1 and CDR2 are GTSNPN and SVGIG (reference sequence). The length of the CDR3 is 13 residues. Trimming pared 3 bases from V and 0 bases from J, leaving 6 bases between. The CDR3 nucleotides are TGTGCCTGGAGCGTTTATAGCAATCAGCCCCAGCATTTT. Its protein product is CAWSVYSNQPQHF.

The CDR3 nucleotides are TGCGCCAGCAGCGTGACATTCGGACAGGGTGTGTCGCCCCTCCACTTT. It codes for CASSVTFGQGVSPLHF. The chain recombines TRBV5-1 with TRBJ1-6; 8 bases map to TRBD1. V was pared by 4 bases and J by 13 bases, with 16 bases of the junction left unmatched. The CDR3 consists of 16 residues. CDR1 is SGHRS, CDR2 YFSETQ, per germline. The full variable domain, with the rest looked up from reference TRBV5-1 and TRBJ1-6, is KAGVTQTPRYLIKTRGQQVTLSCSPISGHRSVSWYQQTPGQGLQFLFEYFSETQRNKGNFPGRFSGRQFSNSRSEMNVSTLELGDSALYLCASSVTFGQGVSPLHFGNGTRLTVT.

This chain links TRBV7-9 with TRBJ2-1; D remains ambiguous. V was shortened by 4 bases and J by 6 bases, with 7 bases between the two germline ends. Germline lookup yields CDR1 SEHNR and CDR2 FQNEAQ (reference sequence). The CDR3 is 12 amino acids. The CDR3 DNA is TGTGCCAGCAGCTCGGACGGCAATGAGCAGTTCTTC. Protein sequence: CASSSDGNEQFF.

The chain has TRBV25-1 and TRBJ2-7; D unresolved. Germline V gene lookup returns CDR1 MGHDK and CDR2 SYGVNS. Trimming pared 3 bases from V and 4 bases from J, leaving 4 bases between. The CDR3 extends over 11 amino acids. The CDR3 reads CASSDSYEQYF. The DNA of the CDR3 is TGTGCCAGCAGTGATAGTTACGAGCAGTACTTC.

J is TRBJ1-1 and V is TRBV15; D gene uncertain. Germline CDR1 is LNHNV and CDR2 is YYDKDF (reference sequence). V lost 0 bases, J lost 3 bases, and 26 bases lay in between. This CDR3 region has 20 residues. The CDR3 region has the DNA TGTGCCACCAGCAGAGAGATGGTGTTTGGGATTCCATTCGCGGACACTGAAGCTTTCTTT. This encodes CATSREMVFGIPFADTEAFF.

The rearrangement joins TRBV5-1 to TRBJ1-1, with a possible D match to TRBD1 (5 bases). V lost 2 bases and J 8 bases, leaving 13 bases between the germline ends. CDR3 length: 13 residues. The germline gives CDR1 SGHRS, CDR2 YFSETQ. The chain's CDR3 is CASSFTGWEEAFF. The CDR3 nucleotides read TGCGCCAGCAGCTTTACAGGATGGGAAGAAGCTTTCTTT.